The present T cell receptor (beta chain) was sequenced within a study of tumor and adjacent non-tumor tissue in lung cancer. In the study overall: Samples averaged around 3.9 million productive TCRbeta reads each. Findings of the study overall: Significantly higher TCR diversity was found in tumor than normal lung. Tumor repertoires had a smaller top 100 clone share than normal lung.

RNA was extracted from bulk tissue without any cell sorting. The normal lung tissue was taken more than 3 cm from the tumor edge. Newly diagnosed lung cancer patients had thoracic surgery in China, August–late 2014, without prior chemotherapy. A word on this clonotype: Its antigen is unknown.

The CDR3 contains 11 residues. The germline V gene has CDR1 DFQATT and CDR2 SNEGSKA (reference sequence). V lost 7 bases and J lost 9, with 15 bases in between. Three rounds of nested PCR, following a modified ARM-PCR protocol, produced the TCRbeta library. TCRdb recomputed calls from the multiplex PCR reads with MiXCR, one row per CDR3 protein. The repertoire holds 44,000 or so distinct CDR3 sequences, with roughly 60% as singletons. This receptor was identified in a woman aged 40 to 50 with non-small cell lung cancer. V usage is TRBV20-1 and J usage is TRBJ2-5, with D perhaps TRBD2 (6 bases). Sequenced material: distant non-tumor lung tissue. The CDR3 loop reads CSGDTRLAQYF. CDR3 DNA: TGCAGTGGAGACACCAGACTAGCCCAGTACTTC.